This T cell receptor (beta chain) was observed in a study of T cells in Graves' hyperthyroidism and ophthalmopathy. Notes on the study in general: Researchers found most expanded thyroid clonotypes above 0.001 in blood as well. Stable hyperthyroidism was separated from ophthalmopathy by a model based on 13 V-J features.

CDR3 length: 17 amino acids. The V end lost 0 bases, the J end lost 8 bases, and 21 bases lay between the germline ends. CDR1 is SGHRS, CDR2 YFSETQ, per germline. Researchers barred patients who had uncontrolled infection, other autoimmune disease, pregnancy or lactation. Fresh peripheral blood, 10 ml, was the source of the PBMCs. Amplified TCR beta CDR3 regions came from RNA transcripts. A first-round RT-PCR of the TCR CDR3 used the HTBI primer set. TCRdb re-analysed the multiplex PCR reads in MiXCR, keeping a single row per CDR3 protein. The data hold around 700,000 distinct CDR3 sequences, with about 19% observed a single time. This clonotype came up a few times. Its antigen is unidentified.

The sequenced sample was blood. The chain employs TRBV5-1 and TRBJ2-1; TRBD1 might be the D (5 bases). This receptor was identified in a woman aged 45-65 years with Graves' hyperthyroidism that later progressed to Graves' ophthalmopathy. The CDR3 nucleotides are TGCGCCAGCAGCTTGGGATACAGGACCGGACCGCAGGATGAGCAGTTCTTC. Its translation is CASSLGYRTGPQDEQFF.